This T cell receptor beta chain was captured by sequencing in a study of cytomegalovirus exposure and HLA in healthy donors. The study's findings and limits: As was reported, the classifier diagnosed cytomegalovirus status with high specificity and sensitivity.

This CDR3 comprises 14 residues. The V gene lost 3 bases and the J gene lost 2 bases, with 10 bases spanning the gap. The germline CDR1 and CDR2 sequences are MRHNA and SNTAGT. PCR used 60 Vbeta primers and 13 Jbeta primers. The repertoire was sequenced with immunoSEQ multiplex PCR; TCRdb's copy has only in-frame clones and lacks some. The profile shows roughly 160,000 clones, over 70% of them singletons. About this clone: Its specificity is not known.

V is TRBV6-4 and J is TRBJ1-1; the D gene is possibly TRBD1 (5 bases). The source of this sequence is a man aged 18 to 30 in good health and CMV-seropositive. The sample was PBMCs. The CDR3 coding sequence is TGTGCCAGCAGTGATACAGGTTCCAACACTGAAGCTTTCTTT. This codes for CASSDTGSNTEAFF.